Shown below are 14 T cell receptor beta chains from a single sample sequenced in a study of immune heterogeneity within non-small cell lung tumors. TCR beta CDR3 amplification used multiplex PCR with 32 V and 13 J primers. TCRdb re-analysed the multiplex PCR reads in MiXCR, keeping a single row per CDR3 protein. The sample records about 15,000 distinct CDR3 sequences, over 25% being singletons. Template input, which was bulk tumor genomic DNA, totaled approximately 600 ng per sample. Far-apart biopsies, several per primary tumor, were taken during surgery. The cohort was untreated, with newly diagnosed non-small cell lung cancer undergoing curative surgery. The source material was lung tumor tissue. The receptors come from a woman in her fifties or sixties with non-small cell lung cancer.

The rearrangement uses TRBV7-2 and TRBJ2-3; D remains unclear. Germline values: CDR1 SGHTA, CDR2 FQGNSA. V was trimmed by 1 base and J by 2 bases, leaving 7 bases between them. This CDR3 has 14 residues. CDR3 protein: CASSLEDITDTQYF. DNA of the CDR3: TGTGCCAGCAGCTTAGAGGATATCACAGATACGCAGTATTTT.

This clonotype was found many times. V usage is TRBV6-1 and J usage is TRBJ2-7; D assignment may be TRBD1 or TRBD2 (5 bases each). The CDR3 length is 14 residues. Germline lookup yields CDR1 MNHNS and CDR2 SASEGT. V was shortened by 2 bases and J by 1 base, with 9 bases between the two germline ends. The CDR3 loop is CASSERGRSYEQYF. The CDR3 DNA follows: TGTGCCAGCAGTGAAAGGGGACGGTCCTACGAGCAGTACTTC.

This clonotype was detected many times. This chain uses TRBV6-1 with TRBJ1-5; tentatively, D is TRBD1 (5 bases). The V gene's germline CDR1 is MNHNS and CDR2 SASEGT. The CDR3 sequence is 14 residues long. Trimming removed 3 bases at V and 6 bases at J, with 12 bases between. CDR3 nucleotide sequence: TGTGCCAGCAGTGACTCGGGGGGTCGTCAGCCCCAGCATTTT. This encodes CASSDSGGRQPQHF.

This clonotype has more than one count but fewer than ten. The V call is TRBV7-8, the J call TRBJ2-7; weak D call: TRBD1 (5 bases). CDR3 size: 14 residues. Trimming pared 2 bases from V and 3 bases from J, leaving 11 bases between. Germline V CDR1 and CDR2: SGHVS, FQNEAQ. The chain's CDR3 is CASSLRPQGYEQYV. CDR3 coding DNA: TGTGCCAGCAGCTTAAGGCCCCAGGGCTACGAGCAGTACGTC.

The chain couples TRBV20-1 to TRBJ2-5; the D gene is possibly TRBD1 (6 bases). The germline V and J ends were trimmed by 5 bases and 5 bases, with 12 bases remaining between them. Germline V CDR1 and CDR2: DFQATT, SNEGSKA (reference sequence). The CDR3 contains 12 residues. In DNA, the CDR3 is TGCAGTGCTCGAAGGGGGACGGAGACCCAGTACTTC. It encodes CSARRGTETQYF.

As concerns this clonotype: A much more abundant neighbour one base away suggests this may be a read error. CDR3 DNA: TGTGCCAGCAGTTTCTCGAACACCGGGGAGCTGTTTTTT. Protein: CASSFSNTGELFF. The rearrangement uses TRBV28 and TRBJ2-2; D gene unclear. The CDR3 length is 13 residues. Deletions cut 3 bases from V and 0 bases from J, with 2 bases between. Germline values: CDR1 MDHEN, CDR2 SYDVKM.

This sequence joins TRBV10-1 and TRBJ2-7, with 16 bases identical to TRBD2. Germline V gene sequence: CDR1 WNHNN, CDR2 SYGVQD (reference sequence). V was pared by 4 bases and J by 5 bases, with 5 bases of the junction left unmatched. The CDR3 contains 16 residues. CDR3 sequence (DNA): TGCGCCAGCAGTGCATCCGGGACTAGCGGGAGGGACGAGCAGTACTTC. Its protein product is CASSASGTSGRDEQYF.

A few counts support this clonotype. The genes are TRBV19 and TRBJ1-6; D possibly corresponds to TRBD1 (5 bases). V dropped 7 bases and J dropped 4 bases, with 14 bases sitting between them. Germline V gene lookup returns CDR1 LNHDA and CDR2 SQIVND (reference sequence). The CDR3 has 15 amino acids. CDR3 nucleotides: TGTGCCAGTACCCGGATGGGGGATTATAATTCACCCCTCCACTTT. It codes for CASTRMGDYNSPLHF.

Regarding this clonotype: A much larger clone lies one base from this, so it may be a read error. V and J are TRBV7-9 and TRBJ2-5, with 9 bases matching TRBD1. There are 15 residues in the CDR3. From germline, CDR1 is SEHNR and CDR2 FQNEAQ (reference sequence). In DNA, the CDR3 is TGTGCCAGCAGCCACCGACAGGGGGTACAAGAGACCAAGTACTTC. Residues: CASSHRQGVQETKYF.

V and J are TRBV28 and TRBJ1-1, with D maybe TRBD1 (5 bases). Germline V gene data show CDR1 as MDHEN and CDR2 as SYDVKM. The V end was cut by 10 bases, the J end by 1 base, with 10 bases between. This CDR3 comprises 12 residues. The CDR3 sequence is CATRDRNTEAFF. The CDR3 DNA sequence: TGTGCCACCCGAGACAGGAACACTGAAGCTTTCTTT.

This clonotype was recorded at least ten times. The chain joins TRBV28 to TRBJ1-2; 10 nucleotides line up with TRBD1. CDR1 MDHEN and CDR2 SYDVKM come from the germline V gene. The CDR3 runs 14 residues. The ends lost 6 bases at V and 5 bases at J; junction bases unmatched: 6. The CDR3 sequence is CASSPVGQGYGYTF. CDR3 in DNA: TGTGCCAGCAGCCCCGTGGGACAGGGGTATGGCTACACCTTC.

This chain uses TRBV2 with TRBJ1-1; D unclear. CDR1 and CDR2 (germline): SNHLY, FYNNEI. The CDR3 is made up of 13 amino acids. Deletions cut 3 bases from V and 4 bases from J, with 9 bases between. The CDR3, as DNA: TGTGCCAGCAGTGATTTGGGATCCACTGAAGCTTTCTTT. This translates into CASSDLGSTEAFF.

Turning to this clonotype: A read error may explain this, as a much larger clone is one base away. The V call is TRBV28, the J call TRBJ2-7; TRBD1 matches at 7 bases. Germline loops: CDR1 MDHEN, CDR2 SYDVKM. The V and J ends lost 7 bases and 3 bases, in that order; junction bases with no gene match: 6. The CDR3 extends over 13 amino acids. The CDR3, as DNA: TGTGCCAGCATCCTAAGACAGGGCTACGAGCAGTACTTC. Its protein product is CASILRQGYEQYF.

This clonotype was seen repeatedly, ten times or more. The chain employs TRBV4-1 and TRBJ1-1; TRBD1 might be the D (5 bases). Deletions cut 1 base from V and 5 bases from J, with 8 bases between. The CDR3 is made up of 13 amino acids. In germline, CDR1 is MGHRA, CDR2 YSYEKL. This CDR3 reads CASSQVGGTEAFF. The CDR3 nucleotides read TGCGCCAGCAGCCAAGTTGGGGGTACTGAAGCTTTCTTT.